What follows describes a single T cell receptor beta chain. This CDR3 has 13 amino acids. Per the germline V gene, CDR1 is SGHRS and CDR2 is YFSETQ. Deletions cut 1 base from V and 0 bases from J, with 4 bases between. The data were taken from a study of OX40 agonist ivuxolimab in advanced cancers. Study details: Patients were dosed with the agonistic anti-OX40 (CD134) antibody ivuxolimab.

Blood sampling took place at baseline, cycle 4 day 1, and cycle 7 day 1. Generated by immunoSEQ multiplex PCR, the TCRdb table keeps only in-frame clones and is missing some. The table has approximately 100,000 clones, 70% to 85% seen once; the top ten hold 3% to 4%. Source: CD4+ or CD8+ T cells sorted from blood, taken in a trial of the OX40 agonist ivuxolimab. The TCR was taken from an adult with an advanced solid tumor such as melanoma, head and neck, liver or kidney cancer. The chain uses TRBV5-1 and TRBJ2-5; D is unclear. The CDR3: CASSLLYQETQYF. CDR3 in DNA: TGCGCCAGCAGCTTGTTGTACCAAGAGACCCAGTACTTC.